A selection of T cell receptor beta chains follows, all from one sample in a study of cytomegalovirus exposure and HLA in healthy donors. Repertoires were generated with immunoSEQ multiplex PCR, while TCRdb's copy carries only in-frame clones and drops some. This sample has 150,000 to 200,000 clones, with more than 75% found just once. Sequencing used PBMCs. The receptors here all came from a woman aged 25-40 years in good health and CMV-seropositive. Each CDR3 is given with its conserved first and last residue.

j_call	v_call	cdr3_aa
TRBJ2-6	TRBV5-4	CASSARDRSSGANVLTF
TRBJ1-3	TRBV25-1	CASMGHAGGNTIYF
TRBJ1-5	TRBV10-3	CAISEGDPVNQPQHF
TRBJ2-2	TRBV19	CASRRRGTGGSNTGELFF
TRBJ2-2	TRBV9	CASSLLGGANTGELFF
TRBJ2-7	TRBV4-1	CASSRPGQSYEQYF
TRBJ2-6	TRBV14	CASSPRWANVLTF
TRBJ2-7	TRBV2	CASLRHSGGGYEQYF
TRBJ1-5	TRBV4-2	CASSLYHDRGETSNQPQHF
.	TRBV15	CATSRDWSEAYEQYF
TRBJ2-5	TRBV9	CASSQGGETQYF
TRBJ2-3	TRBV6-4	CASSGTSGGPDTQYF
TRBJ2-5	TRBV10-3	CAISEVNGISGGTQYF
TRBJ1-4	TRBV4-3	CASSALWPGVEKLFF
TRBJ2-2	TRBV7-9	CASSSGGANTGELFF
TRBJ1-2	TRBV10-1	CASSPDRRNYGYTF
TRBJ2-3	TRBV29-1	CSVDQGLADTQYF
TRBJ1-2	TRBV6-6	CASSPRGGGSGYTF
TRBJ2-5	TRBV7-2	CASSFDRGIQETQYF
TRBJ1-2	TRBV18	CASSPNRESYGYTF
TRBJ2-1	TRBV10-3	CATNLADISGGHSYNEQFF
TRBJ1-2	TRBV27	CASGGGNYGYTF
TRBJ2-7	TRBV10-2	CASSVDRGLSYEQYF
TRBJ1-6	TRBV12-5	CASGLVLTGTEPENSPLHF
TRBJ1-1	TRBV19	CASSTQRNTEAFF
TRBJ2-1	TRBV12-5	CASGPLPARGGHNEQFF
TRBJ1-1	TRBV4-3	CASSHLRAGGITEAFF
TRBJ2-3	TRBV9	CASSVRTSGGPQYF
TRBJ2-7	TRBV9	CASSENSQGGHEQYF
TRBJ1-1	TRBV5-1	CASNLQGANTEAFF
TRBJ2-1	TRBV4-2	CASSQDLGAGTRVREQFF
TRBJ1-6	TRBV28	CASSLGGNSPLHF
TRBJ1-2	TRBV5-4	CASSLVDRVNYGYTF
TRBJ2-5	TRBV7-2	CASSLGSAGLETQYF
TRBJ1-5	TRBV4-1	CASSQDAGLGNQPQHF
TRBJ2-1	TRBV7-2	CASSLGLAGGFISYNEQFF
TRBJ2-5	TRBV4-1	CASSLRGLDQETQYF
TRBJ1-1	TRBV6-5	CASSQRPRNTEAFF
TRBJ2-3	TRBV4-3	CASSQEVPGQGTDTQYF